Here is one T cell receptor (beta chain) with its context. Its cognate antigen is unknown. This specimen belongs to a study of Graves' ophthalmopathy and Graves' hyperthyroidism. Study observations and caveats: Most thyroid clonotypes expanded beyond 0.001 frequency were also found in blood. Ophthalmopathy could be told apart from stable hyperthyroidism by a 13-signature model (87.88% sensitivity, approximately 81% specificity).

RNA served as the template for amplifying TCR beta CDR3 regions. A first-round RT-PCR used HTBI primers, followed by a second-round multiplex PCR. A single record per CDR3 protein comes from TCRdb applying MiXCR to the multiplex PCR reads. The table records over a million distinct CDR3 sequences, about 40% of them present only once. With 5 bases removed from V and 11 bases from J, the gap between germline ends came to 21 bases. There are 14 residues in the CDR3. The V gene is TRBV12-3 or TRBV12-4, the J gene TRBJ2-5, with D perhaps matching TRBD2 (5 bases). The clonotype comes from an adult man with Graves' hyperthyroidism. Sequencing was performed on peripheral blood or thyroid tissue (not recorded which). The CDR3 is CASSQFWAEEGQYF. DNA for the CDR3: TGTGCCAGCAGTCAATTTTGGGCGGAAGAGGGACAGTACTTC.